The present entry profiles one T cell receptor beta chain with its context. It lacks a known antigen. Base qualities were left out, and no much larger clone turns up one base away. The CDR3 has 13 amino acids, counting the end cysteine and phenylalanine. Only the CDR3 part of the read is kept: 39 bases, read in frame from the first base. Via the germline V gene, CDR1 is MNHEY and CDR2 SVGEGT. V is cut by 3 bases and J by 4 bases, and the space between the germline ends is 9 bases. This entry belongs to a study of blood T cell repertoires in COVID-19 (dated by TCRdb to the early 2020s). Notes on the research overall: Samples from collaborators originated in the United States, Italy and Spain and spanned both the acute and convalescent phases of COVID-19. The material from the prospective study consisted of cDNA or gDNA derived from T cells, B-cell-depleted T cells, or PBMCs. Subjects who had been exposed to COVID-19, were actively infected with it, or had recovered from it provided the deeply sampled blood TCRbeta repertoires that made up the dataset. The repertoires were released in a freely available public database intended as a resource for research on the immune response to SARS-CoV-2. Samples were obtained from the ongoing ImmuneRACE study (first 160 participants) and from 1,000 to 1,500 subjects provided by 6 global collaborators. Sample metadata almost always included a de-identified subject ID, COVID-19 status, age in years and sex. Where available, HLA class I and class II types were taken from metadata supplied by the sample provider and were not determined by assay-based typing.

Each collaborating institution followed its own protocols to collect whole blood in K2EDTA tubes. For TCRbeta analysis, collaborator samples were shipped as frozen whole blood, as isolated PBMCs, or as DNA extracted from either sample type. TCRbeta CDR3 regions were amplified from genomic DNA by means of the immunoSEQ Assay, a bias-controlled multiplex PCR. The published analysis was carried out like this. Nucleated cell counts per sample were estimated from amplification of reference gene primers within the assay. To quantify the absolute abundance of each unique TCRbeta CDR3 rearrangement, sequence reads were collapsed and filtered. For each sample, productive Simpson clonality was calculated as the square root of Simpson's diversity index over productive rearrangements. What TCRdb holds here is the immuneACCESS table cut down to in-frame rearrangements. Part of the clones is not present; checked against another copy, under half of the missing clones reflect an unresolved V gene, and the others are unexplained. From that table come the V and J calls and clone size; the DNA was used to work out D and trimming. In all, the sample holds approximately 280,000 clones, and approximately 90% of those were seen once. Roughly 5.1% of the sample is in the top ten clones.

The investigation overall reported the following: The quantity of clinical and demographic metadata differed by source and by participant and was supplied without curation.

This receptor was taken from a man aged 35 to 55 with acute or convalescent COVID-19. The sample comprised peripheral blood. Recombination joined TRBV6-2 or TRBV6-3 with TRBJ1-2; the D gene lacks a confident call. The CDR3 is CASSYPLLYGYTF. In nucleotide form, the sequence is TGTGCCAGCAGTTATCCCCTCCTCTATGGCTACACCTTC.